The clone carrying this TCR beta chain has only a few counts. Germline V gene data show CDR1 as MNHEY and CDR2 as SMNVEV (reference sequence). CDR3 length: 15 residues. Deletions cut 3 bases from V and 2 bases from J, with 13 bases between. The sample comes from a study of PD-1 blockade in classical Hodgkin lymphoma. Relapse was seen in all patients after autologous stem cell transplantation, and brentuximab vedotin exposure was variable. The CD4+ T cells used were purified from thawed PBMCs through magnetic negative selection. Sequencing was performed with immunoSEQ multiplex PCR; in TCRdb, only in-frame clones are kept and a portion is missing. The table has 25,000 to 30,000 clones, about 83% seen once.

The gene calls are TRBV27 and TRBJ1-2; TRBD1 might be the D (6 bases). Sequenced here: CD4+ T cells from blood, sampled at baseline. This receptor was obtained from a human donor with classical Hodgkin lymphoma. This CDR3 reads CASSFRGGRNYGYTF. The CDR3 DNA follows: TGTGCCAGCAGTTTTCGAGGGGGACGGAACTATGGCTACACCTTC.